This TCR beta chain was captured by sequencing in a study of blood T cell repertoires in COVID-19. Sequenced by immunoSEQ multiplex PCR; TCRdb stores in-frame clones only, minus some. The sample lists more than 65,000 clones, 65% to 80% seen once, with 15% to 20% in the top ten. The clonotype originates from a woman older than 75 with active or convalescent COVID-19. Sequencing was done on a sample of peripheral blood.

The CDR3 sequence: CASSQAVLGGEQFF. CDR3 DNA: TGTGCCAGCAGCCAAGCGGTCCTGGGTGGTGAGCAGTTCTTC. V and J are TRBV7-2 and TRBJ2-1, with D possibly being TRBD2 (5 bases). Germline CDR1 is SGHTA and CDR2 is FQGNSA. This CDR3 has 14 amino acids. V lost 5 bases and J 9 bases, leaving 17 bases between the germline ends.